Listed here are 8 T cell receptor beta chains from one sample, sequenced in a study of beta chain features in type 1 diabetes. These receptors have no known antigen. The isolated RNA, all of it, was reverse transcribed, so expressed TCRB transcripts were what got sequenced. The table came from immunoSEQ multiplex PCR; TCRdb's copy has only in-frame clones and leaves some out. The table has 150,000 to 180,000 clones, approximately 10% seen once. Study-wide results and limits: Type 1 diabetes patients showed a moderate but significant shortening of TCRB CDR3s in all four CD4+ subsets.

The sample was central memory CD4+ T cells from blood. These receptor sequences come from a man aged 25-45 years with type 1 diabetes.

The rearrangement joins TRBV10-3 to TRBJ2-3; D gene unclear. Germline V gene lookup returns CDR1 ENHRY and CDR2 SYGVKD. The CDR3 loop spans 12 amino acids. Trimming took off 3 bases at V and 4 bases at J, with 5 bases between the two ends. The CDR3: CAISESADTQYF. The CDR3 DNA sequence: TGTGCCATCAGTGAATCCGCAGATACGCAGTATTTT.

This clone came up a few times. This chain links TRBV9 with TRBJ1-1; possibly TRBD1 for D (6 bases). The CDR3 length is 14 residues. The germline V and J ends were trimmed by 4 bases and 0 bases, with 10 bases remaining between them. CDR1 and CDR2 from the germline V gene are SGDLS and YYNGEE. The DNA for the CDR3 is TGTGCCAGCAGCTCCAACAGGGTGAACACTGAAGCTTTCTTT. This codes for CASSSNRVNTEAFF.

The V and J genes are TRBV7-2 and TRBJ2-1; TRBD2 might be the D (7 bases). The ends were cut back, 5 bases at V and 7 bases at J, with 18 bases in the middle. The CDR3 spans 15 residues. Germline values: CDR1 SGHTA, CDR2 FQGNSA. The CDR3 nucleotides read TGTGCCAGCAGCCCCGGCACAGGGAGGGTTAATGAGCAGTTCTTC. It specifies CASSPGTGRVNEQFF.

The V gene is TRBV4-3, the J gene TRBJ2-3; possible D gene TRBD2, 5 bases. V lost 3 bases, J lost 7 bases, and 8 bases lay in between. Per the germline V gene, CDR1 is LGHNA and CDR2 is YSLEER. The CDR3 is 12 amino acids. CDR3 bases: TGCGCCAGCAGCCAGGGGAGTAATACGCAGTATTTT. It yields the protein CASSQGSNTQYF.

The chain has TRBV18 and TRBJ2-7; 8 bases line up with TRBD2. The CDR3 is made up of 17 amino acids. The V segment lost 3 bases and the J segment 0 bases; nucleotides outside the gene matches: 10. CDR1 and CDR2 (germline): KGHSH, LQKENI. The CDR3 sequence is CASSPTTSGGASYEQYF. The CDR3 nucleotides are TGTGCCAGCTCACCCACTACTAGCGGAGGAGCCTCCTACGAGCAGTACTTC.

J is TRBJ2-1 and V is TRBV6-1; 9 positions agree with TRBD1. V trimming: 6 bases; J trimming: 10 bases; junction bases outside the gene matches: 7. This CDR3 is built from 13 residues. The germline CDR1 and CDR2 sequences are MNHNS and SASEGT. The CDR3 DNA sequence: TGTGCCAGCAGGACGGGACAGGGAAACGAGCAGTTCTTC. It yields the protein CASRTGQGNEQFF.

This clone was detected only a few times. The V and J genes are TRBV7-2 and TRBJ1-2; 7 positions match TRBD1. The length of the CDR3 is 13 residues. With 5 bases clipped from V and 4 bases from J, the junction kept 4 bases outside the gene matches. The germline V gene encodes CDR1 SGHTA and CDR2 FQGNSA. CDR3 DNA: TGTGCCAGCAGCCAGGGGGGACTCTATGGCTACACCTTC. This encodes CASSQGGLYGYTF.

The sample holds a few counts of this clone. The chain uses TRBV4-1 and TRBJ1-2; D is perhaps TRBD1 (5 bases). V lost 4 bases to trimming and J lost 0 bases, with 18 bases between them. The CDR3 contains 17 residues. Germline lookup yields CDR1 MGHRA and CDR2 YSYEKL. This CDR3 reads CASSPDPSTAPNYGYTF. In DNA form, the CDR3 reads TGCGCCAGCAGCCCCGACCCCTCGACAGCACCTAACTATGGCTACACCTTC.